This T cell receptor beta chain comes out of a study of metastatic and nonmetastatic thyroid tumors (dated by TCRdb to 2018 to 2020). Concerning the study at large: The researchers compared repertoires between peripheral blood samples and tumor or nodule tissue samples from patients with malignant or benign thyroid disease. What the authors observed across the whole study: TCR beta diversity was reported as significantly higher in malignant tumors than in benign nodules, in both blood and tumor samples.

The library was generated by PCR. The instrument was an Illumina HiSeq 4000. High-throughput sequencing was used to profile the CDR3 region of the TCR beta-chain in every patient. In the authors' own workflow: The researchers built a classifier to tell apart papillary thyroid cancer patients with distant metastasis, based on CDR3 differences among clinicopathological groups. The Shannon index was used to measure repertoire diversity, and the Morisita-Horn index was used to measure how similar tumor and blood repertoires were. The public sequencing data were trimmed at Q25 with fastp and processed into clonotypes with MiXCR by TCRdb, which kept only in-frame beta chains. The V and J calls and clone size come from TCRdb's table, not from the authors' own analysis. In all, the sample holds 40,000 to 55,000 clones, and about 16% of those were seen once. Together, the top ten hold 22% of the sample. Via the germline V gene, CDR1 is SGHAT and CDR2 FQNNGV. Trimming accounts for 5 bases at V and 5 bases at J, while the number of junction bases matched to no gene is 15. Reading from cysteine to phenylalanine, the CDR3 counts 16 amino acids. Left in the record is the CDR3 DNA by itself, 48 bases read in frame from the first base.

No treatment had been received by any patient before thyroid surgery. Patient clinical samples collected from about 2011 to 2019 were retrospectively analysed using T-cell receptor beta sequencing. This clone came up many times. What this receptor recognizes is not known. This may stem from a read error, because a much larger clone lies one nucleotide away. Recombination joined TRBV11-2 with TRBJ2-7; 7 nucleotides in the junction match TRBD2. This receptor was identified in a female donor with papillary thyroid cancer or a benign thyroid nodule (not recorded which). Some clones in this sample may be carry-over from other donors' samples. Sequencing used blood. CDR3 region: CASSPLGGAKTHEQYF. The DNA reads as follows: TGTGCCAGCAGCCCTCTGGGAGGGGCGAAGACCCACGAGCAGTACTTC.